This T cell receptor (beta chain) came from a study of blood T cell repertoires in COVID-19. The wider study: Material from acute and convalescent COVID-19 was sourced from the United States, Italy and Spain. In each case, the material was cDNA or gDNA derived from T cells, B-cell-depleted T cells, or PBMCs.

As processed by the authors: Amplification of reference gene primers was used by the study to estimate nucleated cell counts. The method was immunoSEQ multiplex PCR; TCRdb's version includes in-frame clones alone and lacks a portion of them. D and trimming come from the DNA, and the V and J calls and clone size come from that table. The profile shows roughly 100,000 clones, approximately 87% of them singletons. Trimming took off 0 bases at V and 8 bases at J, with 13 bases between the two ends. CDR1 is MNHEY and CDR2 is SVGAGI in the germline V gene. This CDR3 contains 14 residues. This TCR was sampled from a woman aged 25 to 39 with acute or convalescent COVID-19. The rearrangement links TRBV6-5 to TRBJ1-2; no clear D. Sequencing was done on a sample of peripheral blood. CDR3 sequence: CASSYSSLTGGYTF. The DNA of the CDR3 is TGTGCCAGCAGTTACTCGTCCTTGACGGGGGGCTACACCTTC.